The 21 T cell receptor beta chains presented below share a single source sample, sequenced in a study of cytomegalovirus exposure and HLA in healthy donors. Researchers ran the PCR with 60 Vbeta and 13 Jbeta primers. Here immunoSEQ multiplex PCR was the method, and the copy in TCRdb shows in-frame clones only, minus some. The sample consists of about 180,000 clones, over 60% of them appearing once. The sequenced sample was PBMCs. These receptors all stem from a man aged 18 to 30 in good health and CMV-seronegative.

V is TRBV6-5 and J is TRBJ2-3; TRBD2 matches 9 bases. CDR1 and CDR2 (germline): MNHEY, SVGAGI. The CDR3 sequence is 15 residues long. The V gene end was trimmed by 6 bases and the J gene end by 3 bases; junction bases not matched to a gene: 7. CDR3 nucleotides: TGTGCCAGCAGCGTGACTAGCGGAATTACAGATACGCAGTATTTT. The encoded protein is CASSVTSGITDTQYF.

The chain carries TRBV11-2 and TRBJ1-1; 9 nucleotides align to TRBD1. From germline, CDR1 is SGHAT and CDR2 FQNNGV. V lost 4 bases to trimming and J lost 5 bases; unmatched junction nucleotides: 8. The CDR3 is 15 residues long. The CDR3 loop reads CASSSRRQGVTEAFF. CDR3 sequence (DNA): TGTGCCAGCAGCTCGCGCCGACAGGGGGTTACTGAAGCTTTCTTT. Looking up the rest from reference TRBV11-2 and TRBJ1-1 gives the full variable domain: EAGVAQSPRYKIIEKRQSVAFWCNPISGHATLYWYQQILGQGPKLLIQFQNNGVVDDSQLPKDRFSAERLKGVDSTLKIQPAKLEDSAVYLCASSSRRQGVTEAFFGQGTRLTVV.

The chain carries TRBV5-1 and TRBJ2-7; TRBD2 aligns across 12 bases. This CDR3 is built from 15 residues. Germline V gene lookup returns CDR1 SGHRS and CDR2 YFSETQ. J gave up 2 bases and V 4 bases, and 4 bases lay outside the gene matches. CDR3 in DNA: TGCGCCAGCAGCCCTCTAGCGGGAGGGACCTACGAGCAGTACTTC. Protein: CASSPLAGGTYEQYF.

This sequence joins TRBV2 and TRBJ2-4; TRBD1 might be the D (6 bases). The V end lost 6 bases, the J end lost 7 bases, and 16 bases lay between the germline ends. CDR3 length: 14 amino acids. Germline V gene sequence: CDR1 SNHLY, CDR2 FYNNEI. CDR3 nucleotide sequence: TGTGCCAGCAGCGTAAGACAGGAGTTTAACATTCAGTACTTC. Protein product: CASSVRQEFNIQYF.

This chain links TRBV7-2 with TRBJ2-7; D remains ambiguous. This CDR3 is 15 amino acids long. Per the germline V gene, CDR1 is SGHTA and CDR2 is FQGNSA. The ends were cut back, 2 bases at V and 4 bases at J, with 15 bases in the middle. Here the CDR3 DNA reads TGTGCCAGCAGCTTAAGAATAGCTGATGGTTACGAGCAGTACTTC. Protein product: CASSLRIADGYEQYF.

This chain uses TRBV6-5 with TRBJ1-1; D might be TRBD1 (6 bases). Trimming cost V 4 bases and J 1 base, with 13 bases left between them. CDR1 and CDR2 from the germline V gene are MNHEY and SVGAGI. The length of the CDR3 is 15 residues. CDR3 coding DNA: TGTGCCAGCAGTTTTACCGGGACAACGAACACTGAAGCTTTCTTT. Protein product: CASSFTGTTNTEAFF.

V and J are TRBV7-2 and TRBJ2-7; 8 bases line up with TRBD2. Losses at the gene ends were 1 base for V and 3 bases for J; bases not matched to a gene: 5. Per the germline V gene, CDR1 is SGHTA and CDR2 is FQGNSA. The CDR3 extends over 15 amino acids. CDR3 region: CASSLDGGGLYEQYF. The CDR3 DNA reads TGTGCCAGCAGCTTAGACGGGGGGGGGCTCTACGAGCAGTACTTC.

The chain carries TRBV7-9 and TRBJ2-7; tentatively, D is TRBD1 (5 bases). Trimming took 1 base from V and 2 from J, leaving 9 bases between them. Germline CDR1 and CDR2: SEHNR and FQNEAQ (reference sequence). The CDR3 is made up of 14 amino acids. This CDR3 reads CASSLGVRAYEQYF. CDR3 nucleotides: TGTGCCAGCAGCTTAGGGGTCAGGGCCTACGAGCAGTACTTC.

This clone came up a few times. The chain employs TRBV2 and TRBJ2-1; D remains ambiguous. The CDR3 contains 13 residues. V lost 4 bases to trimming and J lost 3 bases, with 7 bases between them. The V gene's germline CDR1 is SNHLY and CDR2 FYNNEI. In DNA form, the CDR3 reads TGTGCCAGCAGTGTGGGCCTCTACAATGAGCAGTTCTTC. Its translation is CASSVGLYNEQFF.

This chain connects TRBV5-1 to TRBJ1-2, with a possible D match to TRBD1 (6 bases). There are 15 residues in the CDR3. The germline V and J ends were trimmed by 1 base and 4 bases, with 14 bases remaining between them. Germline-derived CDR1 and CDR2 are SGHRS and YFSETQ. The CDR3 sequence: CASSLRAGDAYGYTF. The CDR3 bases are TGCGCCAGCAGCTTGCGAGCAGGGGACGCCTATGGCTACACCTTC.

Here the CDR3 DNA reads TGTGCCGGCCAACAGGGGGACGAGCAGTACTTC. Translated: CAGQQGDEQYF. The chain links TRBV27 to TRBJ2-7; 8 bases align to TRBD1. Germline V gene sequence: CDR1 MNHEY, CDR2 SMNVEV (reference sequence). Losses at the gene ends were 11 bases for V and 5 bases for J; bases not matched to a gene: 5. The CDR3 loop spans 11 amino acids.

This clone is a singleton in its sample. This chain links TRBV9 with TRBJ2-2; perhaps TRBD1 as D (5 bases). This CDR3 region has 15 residues. Germline V CDR1 and CDR2: SGDLS, YYNGEE. The ends were cut back, 0 bases at V and 6 bases at J, with 12 bases in the middle. The CDR3 spells CASSVGGGEPGELFF. For the CDR3, the DNA is TGTGCCAGCAGCGTAGGGGGCGGTGAACCCGGGGAGCTGTTTTTT.

A few counts support this clone. The chain has TRBV28 and TRBJ1-1; 8 bases are a match to TRBD1. J gave up 1 base and V 6 bases, and 4 bases lay outside the gene matches. CDR3 length: 14 residues. From germline, CDR1 is MDHEN and CDR2 SYDVKM. The CDR3 DNA sequence: TGTGCCAGCAGACCAGGGGGCCCGAACACTGAAGCTTTCTTT. Its protein product is CASRPGGPNTEAFF.

V gene TRBV7-9 combines with J gene TRBJ2-1; the match to TRBD2 covers 7 bases. Germline V gene lookup returns CDR1 SEHNR and CDR2 FQNEAQ (reference sequence). V lost 4 bases to trimming and J lost 8 bases; unmatched junction nucleotides: 17. CDR3 length equals 17 residues. The CDR3 loop reads CASSSDTTSRVWDEQFF. CDR3 sequence (DNA): TGTGCCAGCAGCTCCGACACGACTAGCCGGGTTTGGGATGAGCAGTTCTTC.

The chain couples TRBV18 to TRBJ2-7; D is possibly TRBD2 (6 bases). This CDR3 contains 14 residues. Trimming stripped 3 bases from V and 0 bases from J, with 9 bases between. CDR1 and CDR2 (germline): KGHSH, LQKENI. The CDR3 nucleotides read TGTGCCAGCTCACCCCTAGCGAACTCCTACGAGCAGTACTTC. It encodes CASSPLANSYEQYF.

This chain uses TRBV6-1 with TRBJ2-1; a possible D gene is TRBD1 (5 bases). There are 16 residues in the CDR3. The germline V and J ends were trimmed by 2 bases and 0 bases, with 11 bases remaining between them. CDR1 is MNHNS, CDR2 SASEGT, per germline. The CDR3 sequence: CASSEPGINSYNEQFF. The CDR3 DNA follows: TGTGCCAGCAGTGAACCAGGGATAAACTCCTACAATGAGCAGTTCTTC.

V gene TRBV28 combines with J gene TRBJ1-2; maybe TRBD1 (5 bases). The length of the CDR3 is 13 residues. Germline V lookup: CDR1 MDHEN, CDR2 SYDVKM. The germline V and J ends were trimmed by 7 bases and 6 bases, with 15 bases remaining between them. The CDR3 region has the DNA TGTGCCAGCAATGGGGCGGGACGCGATGGCTACACCTTC. Translating gives CASNGAGRDGYTF.

In nucleotides, the CDR3 is TGTGCCAGCAGCCCCCACCCCTGGGGCTCACCCCTCCACTTT. Translation: CASSPHPWGSPLHF. The chain links TRBV13 to TRBJ1-6; the D gene is possibly TRBD1 (5 bases). Trimming took off 5 bases at V and 10 bases at J, with 15 bases between the two ends. Germline lookup yields CDR1 PRHDT and CDR2 FYEKMQ (reference sequence). This CDR3 comprises 14 residues.

This rearrangement joins TRBV29-1 to TRBJ1-1, with 9 bases matching TRBD1. From germline, CDR1 is SQVTM and CDR2 ANQGSEA. V was pared by 4 bases and J by 1 base, with 7 bases of the junction left unmatched. The CDR3 contains 15 residues. The CDR3 is CSVVGQGRENTEAFF. The CDR3 DNA follows: TGCAGCGTTGTGGGACAGGGAAGGGAGAACACTGAAGCTTTCTTT.

The chain is built from TRBV7-2 and TRBJ2-5; TRBD2 agrees at 8 bases. The DNA end is more similar to TRBJ2-7, so the J call may be wrong. This CDR3 contains 15 residues. Germline V gene data show CDR1 as SGHTA and CDR2 as FQGNSA. The CDR3 is CASSLAAGTRYEQYF. The CDR3 DNA reads as TGTGCCAGCAGCTTAGCAGCAGGGACTAGATACGAGCAGTACTTC.

The CDR3 sequence is CASFRGLGGNTGELFF. DNA for the CDR3: TGTGCCAGCTTCAGGGGCCTAGGCGGGAACACCGGGGAGCTGTTTTTT. The chain combines TRBV2 with TRBJ2-2; possible D gene TRBD1, 6 bases. Germline lookup yields CDR1 SNHLY and CDR2 FYNNEI. V lost 8 bases to trimming and J lost 1 base, with 17 bases between them. This CDR3 has 16 amino acids.